Detailed here is one T cell receptor beta chain. V lost 0 bases and J 3 bases, leaving 9 bases between the germline ends. The CDR3 loop spans 15 amino acids. CDR1 and CDR2 from the germline V gene are SGDLS and YYNGEE. These data originate in a study of control samples from healthy donors and cancer patients. The method was immunoSEQ multiplex PCR; TCRdb's version includes in-frame clones alone and lacks a portion of them. The sample consists of some 100,000 clones, roughly 92% of them appearing once. The receptor was isolated from a human donor in good health. The donor label of this sample is uncertain. Sequenced material: blood. The chain joins TRBV9 to TRBJ2-2, with D possibly TRBD2 on 5 matching bases. CDR3 residues: CASSVASRDTGELFF. Written as DNA, the CDR3 is TGTGCCAGCAGCGTAGCTAGCAGAGACACCGGGGAGCTGTTTTTT.